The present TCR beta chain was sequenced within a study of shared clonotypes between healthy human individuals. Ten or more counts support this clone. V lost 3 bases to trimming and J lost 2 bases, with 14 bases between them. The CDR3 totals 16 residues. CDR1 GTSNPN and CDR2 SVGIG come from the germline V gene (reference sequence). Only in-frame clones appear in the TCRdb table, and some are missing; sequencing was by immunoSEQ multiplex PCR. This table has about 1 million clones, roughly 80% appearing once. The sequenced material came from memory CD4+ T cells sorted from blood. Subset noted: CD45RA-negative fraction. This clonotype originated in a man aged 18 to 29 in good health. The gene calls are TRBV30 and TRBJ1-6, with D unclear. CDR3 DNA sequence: TGTGCCTGGAGACCAGGAGGGCAGGCCTATAATTCACCCCTCCACTTT. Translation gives CAWRPGGQAYNSPLHF. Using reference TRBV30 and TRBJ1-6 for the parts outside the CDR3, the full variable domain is SQTIHQWPATLVQPVGSPLSLECTVEGTSNPNLYWYRQAAGRGLQLLFYSVGIGQISSEVPQNLSASRPQDRQFILSSKKLLLSDSGFYLCAWRPGGQAYNSPLHFGNGTRLTVT.